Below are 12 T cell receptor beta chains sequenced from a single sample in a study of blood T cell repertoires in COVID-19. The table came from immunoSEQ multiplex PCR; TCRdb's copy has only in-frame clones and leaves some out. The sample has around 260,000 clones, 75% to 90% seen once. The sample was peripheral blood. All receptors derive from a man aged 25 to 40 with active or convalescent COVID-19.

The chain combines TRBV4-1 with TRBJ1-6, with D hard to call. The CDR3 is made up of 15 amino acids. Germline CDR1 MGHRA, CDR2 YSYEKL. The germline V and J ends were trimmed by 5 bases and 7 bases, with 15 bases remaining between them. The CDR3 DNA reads TGCGCCAGCAGCAAGACGGGTCTTGGGAATTCACCCCTCCACTTT. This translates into CASSKTGLGNSPLHF.

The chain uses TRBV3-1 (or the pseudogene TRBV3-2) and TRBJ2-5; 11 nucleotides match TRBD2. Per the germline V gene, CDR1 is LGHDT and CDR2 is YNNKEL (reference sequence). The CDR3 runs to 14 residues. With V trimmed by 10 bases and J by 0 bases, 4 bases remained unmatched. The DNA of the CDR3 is TGTGCCATAGCTAGCGGGGGGCACCAAGAGACCCAGTACTTC. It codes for CAIASGGHQETQYF.

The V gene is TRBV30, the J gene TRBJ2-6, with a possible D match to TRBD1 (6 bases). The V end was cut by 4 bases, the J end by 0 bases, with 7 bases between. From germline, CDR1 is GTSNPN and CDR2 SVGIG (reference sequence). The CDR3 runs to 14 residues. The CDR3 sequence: CAWIGGSGANVLTF. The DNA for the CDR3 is TGTGCCTGGATAGGGGGCTCTGGGGCCAACGTCCTGACTTTC.

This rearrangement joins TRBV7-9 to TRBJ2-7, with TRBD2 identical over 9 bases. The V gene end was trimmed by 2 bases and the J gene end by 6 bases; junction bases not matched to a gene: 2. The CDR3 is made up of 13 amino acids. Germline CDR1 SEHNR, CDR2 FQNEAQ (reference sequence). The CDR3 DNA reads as TGTGCCAGCAGCTTAACTAGCGGGTCCGAGCAGTACTTC. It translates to CASSLTSGSEQYF.

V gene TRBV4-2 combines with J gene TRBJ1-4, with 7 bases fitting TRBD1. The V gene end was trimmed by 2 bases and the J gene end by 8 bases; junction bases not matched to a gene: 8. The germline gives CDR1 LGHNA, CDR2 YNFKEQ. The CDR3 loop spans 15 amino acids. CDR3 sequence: CASSQFTGAREKLFF. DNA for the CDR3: TGTGCCAGCAGCCAATTTACAGGGGCAAGGGAAAAACTGTTTTTT.

CDR3 DNA sequence: TGTGCCAGCGGGACAGGGGAAACAGATACGCAGTATTTT. Its translation: CASGTGETDTQYF. The chain combines TRBV6-6 with TRBJ2-3, with 10 bases lining up with TRBD1. Per germline, CDR1 MNHNY and CDR2 SVGAGI (reference sequence). CDR3 length: 13 residues. After removal of 8 bases from V and 3 bases from J, the junction contained 2 bases not matched to a gene.

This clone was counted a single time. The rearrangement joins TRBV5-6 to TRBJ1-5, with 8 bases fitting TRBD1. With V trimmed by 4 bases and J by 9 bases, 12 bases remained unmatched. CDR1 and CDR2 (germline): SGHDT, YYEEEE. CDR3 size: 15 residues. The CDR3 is CASSRNRGSSWPQHF. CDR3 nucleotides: TGTGCCAGCAGCCGGAACAGGGGGTCATCGTGGCCCCAGCATTTT. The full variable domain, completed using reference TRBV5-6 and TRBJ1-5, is DAGVTQSPTHLIKTRGQQVTLRCSPKSGHDTVSWYQQALGQGPQFIFQYYEEEERQRGNFPDRFSGHQFPNYSSELNVNALLLGDSALYLCASSRNRGSSWPQHFGDGTRLSIL.

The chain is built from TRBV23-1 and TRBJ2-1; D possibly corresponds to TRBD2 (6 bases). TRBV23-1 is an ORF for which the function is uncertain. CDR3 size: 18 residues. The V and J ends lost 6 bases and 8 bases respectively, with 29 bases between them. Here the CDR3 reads CASSPLYLVSRGGDEQFF. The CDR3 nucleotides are TGCGCCAGCAGCCCCCTTTATTTGGTTAGCCGGGGAGGCGATGAGCAGTTCTTC.

CDR3 bases: TGTGCCAGCACCCTTGGACAGGAAGCTTTCTTT. This translates into CASTLGQEAFF. The chain has TRBV5-4 and TRBJ1-1, with D maybe TRBD1 (6 bases). This CDR3 contains 11 residues. Germline-derived CDR1 and CDR2 are SGHNT and YYREEE (reference sequence). The V and J ends lost 6 bases and 8 bases respectively, with 11 bases between them.

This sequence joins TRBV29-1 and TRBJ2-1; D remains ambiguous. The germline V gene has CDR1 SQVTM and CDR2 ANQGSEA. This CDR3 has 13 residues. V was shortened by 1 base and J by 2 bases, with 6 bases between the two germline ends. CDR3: CSVEGRTYNEQFF. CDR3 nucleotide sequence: TGCAGCGTTGAAGGCAGGACCTACAATGAGCAGTTCTTC.

The CDR3 sequence is CASSFRGTGFSYEQYF. The CDR3, as DNA: TGTGCCAGCAGCTTTCGCGGGACAGGGTTTTCCTACGAGCAGTACTTC. The rearrangement joins TRBV7-8 to TRBJ2-7; 9 bases map to TRBD1. CDR1 is SGHVS and CDR2 is FQNEAQ in the germline V gene. The CDR3 runs to 16 residues. V gave up 3 bases and J gave up 1 base; unmatched junction bases: 7.

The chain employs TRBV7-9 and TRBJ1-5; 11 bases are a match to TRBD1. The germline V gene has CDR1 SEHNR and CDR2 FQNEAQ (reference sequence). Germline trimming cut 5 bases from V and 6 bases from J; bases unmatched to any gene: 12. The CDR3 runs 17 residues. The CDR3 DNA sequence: TGTGCCAGCAGCGACTACCGGGACAGGGGGATCGGTCAGCCCCAGCATTTT. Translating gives CASSDYRDRGIGQPQHF.